This TCR beta chain was sequenced during a study of control samples from healthy donors and cancer patients. Of note for this clone: This sample includes further DNA sequences coding for the same CDR3.

Data came from immunoSEQ multiplex PCR; TCRdb stores just in-frame clones and leaves some out. The sample records about 92,000 clones, more than 75% being singletons. CDR1 is KGHSH and CDR2 is LQKENI in the germline V gene. V was trimmed by 3 bases and J by 5 bases, leaving 10 bases between them. The CDR3 loop spans 13 amino acids. The chain employs TRBV18 and TRBJ2-5; D unresolved. Sequenced: blood. The sequence came from a woman aged 55-70 years in good health. The CDR3 sequence is CASSPGLGETQYF. DNA for the CDR3: TGTGCCAGCTCACCCGGGCTAGGGGAGACCCAGTACTTC.